This T cell receptor beta chain originates from a study of T-cell reconstitution after alpha-beta-depleted transplantation in children. Study findings and constraints: T-cell numbers and diversity, one year after transplant, stemmed largely from T cells that were newly produced. In patients about two months after transplant, alpha-beta T cells reportedly arose from several hundred expanded graft clones. Surviving recipient cells, namely T cells and thymic progenitors, were the source of high day-60 TCRbeta diversity in some patients.

In its sample, this clonotype was seen many times. Its antigen is not identified. Germline V gives CDR1 SGHKS, CDR2 YYEKEE (reference sequence). The junction had 3 bases not matched to a gene; V was cut back by 4 bases and J by 3 bases. The CDR3 totals 14 residues. Molecular barcoding with unique molecular identifiers was used for the TCRbeta library. A single record per CDR3 protein comes from TCRdb applying MiXCR to the PCR reads. This sample has roughly 100,000 distinct CDR3 sequences; roughly 7.2% occur once, and the top ten carry about 17%. The sequence was obtained from a boy aged 2 to 10 with acute lymphoblastic leukemia, due to receive a stem cell transplant. The specimen was PBMCs, collected before TCRalphabeta/CD19-depleted stem cell transplant. The chain carries TRBV5-5 and TRBJ2-7; 11 nucleotides match TRBD1. CDR3 loop: CASSEGTGGYEQYF. CDR3 nucleotide sequence: TGTGCCAGCAGCGAGGGGACAGGGGGCTACGAGCAGTACTTC.